Listed below are T cell receptor beta chains from one sample, sequenced in a study of blood T cells in healthy people across ages. TCRdb itself ran the 5' RACE reads through MiXCR, one entry per CDR3 protein. The sample yields under 750,000 distinct CDR3 sequences, around 48% seen once. The specimen was blood. These receptors originate from an older man in good health. CDR3s include the opening cysteine and the closing phenylalanine or tryptophan. A D gene is named only where the DNA matches it firmly. Clone size appears in some rows only: once, few, many, or a class for an expanded clone.

few,15,.,TRBV5-1,TRBJ1-1,TGCGCCAGCAGCTCCACCGGACTCCAGAACACTGAAGCTTTCTTT,CASSSTGLQNTEAFF
few,15,.,TRBV2,TRBJ2-4,TGTGCCAGCAGGCAAGATAGATTAGCCAAAAACATTCAGTACTTC,CASRQDRLAKNIQYF
.,12,.,TRBV20-1,TRBJ2-1,TGCAGTGCTAGAGAAAACTACAATGAGCAGTTCTTC,CSARENYNEQFF
.,17,.,TRBV5-5,TRBJ2-1,TGTACCAGCAGCTTGGGTGCCTCACAGGGACGGAACAATGAGCAGTTCTTC,CTSSLGASQGRNNEQFF
.,12,.,TRBV7-2,TRBJ2-1,TGTGCCAGCAGCCGACCGCCCTATGAGCAGTTCTTC,CASSRPPYEQFF
.,18,TRBD2,TRBV28,TRBJ2-5,TGTGCCAGCAGTTTATCCGGACTAGCGGGTACCTCTGGGGAGACCCAGTACTTC,CASSLSGLAGTSGETQYF
.,14,.,TRBV6-6,TRBJ1-1,TGTGCCAGCAGATCGACGACGCCTGGGGCTGAAGCTTTCTTT,CASRSTTPGAEAFF
many,14,.,TRBV12-3/TRBV12-4,TRBJ2-6,TGTGCCAGCAGTTTTCCCTCGGGGGCCAACGTCCTGACTTTC,CASSFPSGANVLTF
.,15,.,TRBV4-1,TRBJ2-2,TGCGCCAGCAGCCAGAGGCCGGCGCGCACCGGGGAGCTGTTTTTT,CASSQRPARTGELFF
.,14,.,TRBV28,TRBJ2-2,TGTGCCAGCAGTTGGACCGCGTACACCGGGGAGCTGTTTTTT,CASSWTAYTGELFF
.,17,.,TRBV12-3/TRBV12-4,TRBJ1-2,TGTGCCAGCAGTTTAGCGACGGGGACTAGGGGGGCCTATGGCTACACCTTC,CASSLATGTRGAYGYTF
few,17,TRBD1,TRBV4-2,TRBJ2-1,TGTGCCAGCAGCTCCCGGGGCGGCAGGGGGCTCTACAATGAGCAGTTCTTC,CASSSRGGRGLYNEQFF
.,14,TRBD2,TRBV20-1,TRBJ2-7,TGCAGTGCCATTAGCGGGAGGTGGGCTTACGAGCAGTACTTC,CSAISGRWAYEQYF
many,13,.,TRBV7-9,TRBJ2-3,TGTGCCAGCAGCATGAACAGGATAGATACGCAGTATTTT,CASSMNRIDTQYF
many,15,.,TRBV11-1,TRBJ2-3,TGTGCCAGCAGCTTACGCCGGGGGGCAACAGATACGCAGTATTTT,CASSLRRGATDTQYF
.,15,.,TRBV20-1,TRBJ1-1,TGCAGTGCCAACCCCCTAGGGGGTTCGAACACTGAAGCTTTCTTT,CSANPLGGSNTEAFF
.,17,.,TRBV9,TRBJ2-1,TGTGCCAGCAGCGTAGATCCTCCCCCGAGCTCCTACAATGAGCAGTTCTTC,CASSVDPPPSSYNEQFF
.,14,.,TRBV7-8,TRBJ2-7,TGTGCCAGCAGCTTAGCGCCCCTAGTCCACGAGCAGTACTTC,CASSLAPLVHEQYF
.,16,.,TRBV14,TRBJ1-1,TGTGCCAGCAGCCGGATCCTCAGGGGAAGAGGTACTGAAGCTTTCTTT,CASSRILRGRGTEAFF
.,15,.,TRBV27,TRBJ2-1,TGTGCCAGCAGGGACGGACGACGCTCCTACAATGAGCAGTTCTTC,CASRDGRRSYNEQFF
few,13,.,TRBV20-1,TRBJ1-2,TGCAGTGCTAGGGGCAGTCTCAACTATGGCTACACCTTC,CSARGSLNYGYTF
.,15,.,TRBV6-6,TRBJ1-1,TGTGCCAGCAGGCCCTTTCAGGGAAAAGAAACTGAAGCTTTCTTT,CASRPFQGKETEAFF
.,15,TRBD1,TRBV5-1,TRBJ1-5,TGCGCCAGCAGCGAACAGGGGGCGCCCGGTCAGCCCCAGCATTTT,CASSEQGAPGQPQHF
.,13,.,TRBV7-2,TRBJ1-5,TGTGCCAGCAGCTTTGAGATTCATCAGCCCCAGCATTTT,CASSFEIHQPQHF
.,17,TRBD1,TRBV2,TRBJ2-3,TGTGCCAGCAGACCTCCCGACAGGGGACCGACCACAGATACGCAGTATTTT,CASRPPDRGPTTDTQYF
.,14,TRBD1,TRBV20-1,TRBJ2-7,TGCAGTGCCCAGATTAGGACAGGGCACTACGAGCAGTACTTC,CSAQIRTGHYEQYF
few,14,TRBD2,TRBV3-1,TRBJ2-3,TGTGCCAGCAGCCGTAGCGGGAGTAAAGATACGCAGTATTTT,CASSRSGSKDTQYF
.,17,TRBD2,TRBV20-1,TRBJ2-1,TGCAGTGCCGCTCCGGGGATGCTAGCGGGGGGGCATAATGAGCAGTTCTTC,CSAAPGMLAGGHNEQFF
.,14,.,TRBV3-1,TRBJ2-4,TGTGCCAGCAGCCAGGGGATAGCCAAAAACATTCAGTACTTC,CASSQGIAKNIQYF
.,13,.,TRBV7-3,TRBJ2-5,TGTGCCAGCAGCTTAACTCTCGCGGAGACCCAGTACTTC,CASSLTLAETQYF
.,15,.,TRBV28,TRBJ2-1,TGTGCCAGCACTCGGGGACCCGCACCGAACAATGAGCAGTTCTTC,CASTRGPAPNNEQFF
.,14,TRBD2,TRBV20-1,TRBJ2-7,TGCAGTGCTAGAGGACTAGCGGGAGTCCCCGAGCAGTACTTC,CSARGLAGVPEQYF
once,15,.,TRBV6-5,TRBJ1-1,TGTGCCAGCAGTTACTCGGGGGGGCAGAGAACTGAAGCTTTCTTT,CASSYSGGQRTEAFF
.,15,.,TRBV12-3/TRBV12-4,TRBJ2-1,TGTGCCAGCGGTCCCGGACAGAGAAAGACCAATGAGCAGTTCTTC,CASGPGQRKTNEQFF
few,14,.,TRBV11-2,TRBJ2-5,TGTGCCAGCAGCCCAAGCTGGGTCCAAGAGACCCAGTACTTC,CASSPSWVQETQYF
.,14,TRBD1,TRBV28,TRBJ2-5,TGTGCCAGCAGTACCCGGACAGGGATAGAGACCCAGTACTTC,CASSTRTGIETQYF
.,14,.,TRBV6-1,TRBJ2-7,TGTGCCAGCAGTGAAGGAGGCAGATCCTACGAGCAGTACTTC,CASSEGGRSYEQYF
.,14,.,TRBV2,TRBJ1-5,TGTGCCAGCAGTGAAGAGTCGGGCAATCAGCCCCAGCATTTT,CASSEESGNQPQHF
few,12,.,TRBV7-2,TRBJ1-2,TGTGCCAGCAGCTCTACAGGGTTAGGCTACACCTTC,CASSSTGLGYTF
.,15,TRBD1,TRBV27,TRBJ1-6,TGTGCCAGCAAACTCGACAGGGGTTTAGGCTCACCCCTCCACTTT,CASKLDRGLGSPLHF
.,16,TRBD1,TRBV7-2,TRBJ1-2,TGTGCCAGCAGCCCGCCCCCGGGACAGGGGGCCTATGGCTACACCTTC,CASSPPPGQGAYGYTF
few,15,TRBD1,TRBV5-4,TRBJ1-4,TGTGCCAGCAGCTTTCAGGGGGGGCCTGATGAAAAACTGTTTTTT,CASSFQGGPDEKLFF
once,14,TRBD1,TRBV3-1,TRBJ1-1,TGTGCCAGCAGCCTTGCAGGGGGCCTCACTGAAGCTTTCTTT,CASSLAGGLTEAFF
.,15,.,TRBV4-3,TRBJ1-1,TGCGCCAGCAGCCAAGTTGTAGGAAAGAAGAATGAAGCTTTCTTT,CASSQVVGKKNEAFF
few,13,.,TRBV28,TRBJ1-2,TGTGCCAGCAGTTTCGACGGGGGTCTTGGCTACACCTTC,CASSFDGGLGYTF
few,14,.,TRBV11-1,TRBJ2-4,TGTGCCAGCAGCTACAGCGGGCTCAAAAACATTCAGTACTTC,CASSYSGLKNIQYF
few,15,.,TRBV6-1,TRBJ1-2,TGTGCCAGCAGTGAAGCTGACGGGAGGGTTGATGGCTACACCTTC,CASSEADGRVDGYTF
.,15,.,TRBV20-1,TRBJ2-6,TGCAGTGCTAGTAGGGACGGCTCTGGGGCCAACGTCCTGACTTTC,CSASRDGSGANVLTF
.,13,TRBD2,TRBV29-1,TRBJ2-1,TGCAGCGCCTCTAGCGGGGGGGGTAATGAGCAGTTCTTC,CSASSGGGNEQFF
.,14,TRBD2,TRBV20-1,TRBJ2-5,TGCAGTGCGAGGACTAGCTTGGGCCAAGAGACCCAGTACTTC,CSARTSLGQETQYF
few,12,.,TRBV28,TRBJ2-3,TGTGCCAGCAGAAAGGACAGTTTTGCGCAGTATTTT,CASRKDSFAQYF
few,16,TRBD2,TRBV7-2,TRBJ2-3,TGTGCCAGCAGATGGACTAGCGGGACTAGCACAGATACGCAGTATTTT,CASRWTSGTSTDTQYF
.,16,TRBD2,TRBV11-1,TRBJ2-3,TGTGCCAGCAGCTTAGCCTCCGGGACTAGAACAGATACGCAGTATTTT,CASSLASGTRTDTQYF